This T cell receptor (beta chain) was identified during a study of T-cell reconstitution after alpha-beta-depleted transplantation in children (dated by TCRdb to between 2015 and 2016). Context from the whole study: Using TCR repertoire profiling, the study quantitatively followed how T-cell immune reconstitution unfolded in children after TCRalphabeta/CD19-depleted allogeneic hematopoietic cell transplantation.

In the case of this clonotype: Its antigen remains undetermined. The sample holds no much larger clone one base away, and base qualities are not on file.

The CDR3 contains 16 residues, cysteine and phenylalanine counted. The entry retains the CDR3 DNA only, 48 bases that are in frame from base 1. CDR1 and CDR2 (SGHAT, FQNNGV) derive from the germline V gene. Trimming takes 1 base from V and 1 base from J, and the germline ends sit 13 bases apart. Library method: PCR. The listed sequencing device is Illumina HiSeq 2500. TCR library preparation used molecular barcoding, with unique molecular identifiers applied to normalize quantification of the TCRbeta repertoire. TCRdb's own reprocessing of the public reads used fastp at Q25 and MiXCR and kept productive beta chains. One record per CDR3 amino acid sequence lists the most common genes and DNA. Counted in this sample were 170,000 or so distinct CDR3 sequences; around 7% of them appeared once. Of the sample, 3% falls within the top ten clones.

The source was PBMCs from the stem cell graft donor, collected from the stem cell graft. The chain is assembled from TRBV11-2 and TRBJ2-5; the D gene is not confidently resolved. The sequence came from a human donor who donated a stem cell graft to a child with Wiskott-Aldrich syndrome. Here the CDR3 is given as CASSLGSPGPQETQYF. The DNA reads TGTGCCAGCAGCTTAGGATCCCCCGGGCCCCAAGAGACCCAGTACTTC.